Included here is one T cell receptor beta chain sequence, with context. Its antigen is undetermined. These data come from a study of beta chain features in type 1 diabetes. Sorted CD4+ subsets: naive, central memory, regulatory, stem cell-like memory (CD45RO/CCR7/CD25/CD127/CD95/CD27 panel). Sort purity for all populations was recorded as exceeding 98%. General study results and limits: A pattern of fewer insertions and more deletions at VDJ junctions was seen in type 1 diabetes patients. Shortening that was moderate but significant affected the TCRB CDR3s of Type 1 diabetes patients in all four CD4+ subsets. For cells with high TCR expression, cDNA sequencing could yield over-representation.

The CDR3 extends over 15 amino acids. V lost 4 bases and J lost 0, with 12 bases in between. Germline CDR1 reads SQVTM; CDR2 reads ANQGSEA. What was sequenced were expressed TCRB transcripts, since all of the isolated RNA had been reverse transcribed. Some clones are missing from TCRdb's copy, which holds only in-frame ones; the method was immunoSEQ multiplex PCR. The table includes 100,000 to 150,000 clones, around 16% detected once. The sequence came from a young man with type 1 diabetes. The rearrangement uses TRBV29-1 and TRBJ1-4, with D unresolved. The sample taken for sequencing was central memory CD4+ T cells from blood. DNA for the CDR3: TGCAGCGTTGTCGACACCGCTGCAACTAATGAAAAACTGTTTTTT. This sequence encodes CSVVDTAATNEKLFF.